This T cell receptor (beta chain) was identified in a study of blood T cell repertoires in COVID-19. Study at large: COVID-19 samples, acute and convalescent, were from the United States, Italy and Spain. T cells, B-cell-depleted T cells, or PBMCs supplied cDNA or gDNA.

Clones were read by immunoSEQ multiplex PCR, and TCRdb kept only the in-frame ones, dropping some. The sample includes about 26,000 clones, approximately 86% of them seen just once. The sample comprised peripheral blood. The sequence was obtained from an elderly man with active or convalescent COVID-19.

In nucleotides, the CDR3 is TGTGCCAGCAGCCAAGAGTTGACAGGGCGTGCAGATACGCAGTATTTT. Protein sequence: CASSQELTGRADTQYF. This chain links TRBV14 with TRBJ2-3; TRBD1 matches 7 bases. The germline CDR1 and CDR2 sequences are SGHDN and FVKESK. The CDR3 runs to 16 residues. Trimming cost V 0 bases and J 4 bases; bases outside gene matches: 7.